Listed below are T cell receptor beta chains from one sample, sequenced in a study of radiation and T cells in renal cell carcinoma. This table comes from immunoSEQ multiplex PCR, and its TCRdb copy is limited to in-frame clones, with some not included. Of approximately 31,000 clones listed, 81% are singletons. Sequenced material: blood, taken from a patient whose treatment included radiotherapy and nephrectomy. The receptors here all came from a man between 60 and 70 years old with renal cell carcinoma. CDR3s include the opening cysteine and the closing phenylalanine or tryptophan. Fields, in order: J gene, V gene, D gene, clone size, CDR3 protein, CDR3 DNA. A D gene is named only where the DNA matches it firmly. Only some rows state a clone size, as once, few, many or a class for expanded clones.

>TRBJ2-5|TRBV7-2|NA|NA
CASSRPGETQYF
TGTGCCAGCAGCAGACCCGGGGAGACCCAGTACTTC
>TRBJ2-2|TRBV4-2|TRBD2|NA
CASSLSGSADTGELFF
TGTGCCAGCAGCCTGAGCGGGAGCGCGGACACCGGGGAGCTGTTTTTT
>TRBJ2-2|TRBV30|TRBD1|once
CAWSITGGGNTGELFF
TGTGCCTGGAGTATAACAGGGGGCGGAAACACCGGGGAGCTGTTTTTT
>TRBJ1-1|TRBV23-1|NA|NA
CASSRRVGRRGTEAFF
TGCGCCAGCAGTCGTCGGGTGGGTCGGCGGGGCACTGAAGCTTTCTTT
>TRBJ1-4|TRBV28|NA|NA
CASSLRGVRELFF
TGTGCCAGCAGTTTAAGAGGGGTGAGGGAACTGTTTTTT
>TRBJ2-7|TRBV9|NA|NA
CASSPNSASPYEQYF
TGTGCCAGCAGCCCCAACTCTGCCTCCCCCTACGAGCAGTACTTC
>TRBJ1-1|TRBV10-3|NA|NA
CAISGKGTEAFF
TGTGCCATCAGTGGGAAAGGGACTGAAGCTTTCTTT
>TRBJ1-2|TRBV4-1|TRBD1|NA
CASSQRPGTGVYGYTF
TGCGCCAGCAGCCAAAGGCCCGGGACAGGGGTCTATGGCTACACCTTC
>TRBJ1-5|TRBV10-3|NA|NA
CAISEKGGHDDQPQHF
TGTGCCATCAGTGAAAAAGGGGGACACGATGATCAGCCCCAGCATTTT
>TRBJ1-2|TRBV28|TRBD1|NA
CASSFRTGLRIYGYTF
TGTGCCAGCAGTTTTCGGACAGGGTTGAGGATCTATGGCTACACCTTC
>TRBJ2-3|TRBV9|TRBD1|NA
CASSPRDRVSTDTQYF
TGTGCCAGCAGCCCCCGGGACAGGGTGAGCACAGATACGCAGTATTTT
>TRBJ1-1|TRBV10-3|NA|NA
CAISDGSGGEAFF
TGTGCCATCAGTGACGGGAGCGGTGGTGAAGCTTTCTTT
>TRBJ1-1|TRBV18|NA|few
CASSPQLSTGGTEAFF
TGTGCCAGCTCACCACAACTCTCGACCGGAGGGACTGAAGCTTTCTTT
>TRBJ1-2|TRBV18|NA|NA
CASSPVSESNYGYTF
TGTGCCAGCTCACCAGTTTCTGAGTCTAACTATGGCTACACCTTC
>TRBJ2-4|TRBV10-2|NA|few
CASLGTQLAKNIQYF
TGCGCCAGCCTGGGAACCCAACTAGCCAAAAACATTCAGTACTTC
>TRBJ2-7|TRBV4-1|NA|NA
CASSQGVGQWGRNEQYF
TGCGCCAGCAGCCAAGGCGTCGGCCAGTGGGGCCGAAACGAGCAGTACTTC
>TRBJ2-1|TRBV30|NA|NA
CAWSLPEVSYNEQFF
TGTGCCTGGAGTCTTCCCGAAGTTTCGTACAATGAGCAGTTCTTC
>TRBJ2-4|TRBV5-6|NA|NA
CASSTPGVAKNIQYF
TGTGCCAGCAGCACACCAGGGGTAGCCAAAAACATTCAGTACTTC
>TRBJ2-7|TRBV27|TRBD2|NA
CASSRTSGRDEQYF
TGTGCCAGCAGTAGAACTAGCGGGAGGGACGAGCAGTACTTC
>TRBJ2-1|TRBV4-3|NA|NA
CASSPGGQGSQFF
TGCGCCAGCAGCCCGGGAGGACAGGGAAGTCAGTTCTTC
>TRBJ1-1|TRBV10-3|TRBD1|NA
CAVQGAMNTEAFF
TGTGCCGTACAGGGGGCAATGAACACTGAAGCTTTCTTT
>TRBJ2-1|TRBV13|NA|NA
CASSLVRGRRSYNEQFF
TGTGCCAGCAGCTTAGTTCGGGGGAGAAGGTCCTACAATGAGCAGTTCTTC
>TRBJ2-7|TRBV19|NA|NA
CATQSPAYEQYF
TGTGCCACCCAGAGTCCGGCCTACGAGCAGTACTTC
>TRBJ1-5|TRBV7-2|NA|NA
CASSLSRGNQPQHF
TGTGCCAGCAGCTTATCCCGGGGTAATCAGCCCCAGCATTTT
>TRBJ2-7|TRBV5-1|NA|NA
CASSTPEGNEQYF
TGCGCCAGCAGCACACCAGAAGGAAACGAGCAGTACTTC
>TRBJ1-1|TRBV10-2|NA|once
CASSLTATTEAFF
TGCGCCAGCAGTTTAACCGCAACCACTGAAGCTTTCTTT
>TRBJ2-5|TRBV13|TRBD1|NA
CASSLSNRGTETQYF
TGTGCCAGCAGCCTCAGTAACAGGGGGACGGAGACCCAGTACTTC
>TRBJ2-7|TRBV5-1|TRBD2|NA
CASRPAGGAYEQYF
TGCGCCAGCAGACCCGCGGGGGGGGCCTACGAGCAGTACTTC
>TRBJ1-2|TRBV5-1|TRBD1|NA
CASSRDRRNYGYTF
TGCGCCAGCAGCAGGGACAGACGAAACTATGGCTACACCTTC
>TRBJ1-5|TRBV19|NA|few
CASGKGAGTPQHF
TGTGCCAGTGGAAAGGGAGCCGGGACACCCCAGCATTTT
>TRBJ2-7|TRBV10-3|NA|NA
CAISVDGLSYEQYF
TGTGCCATCAGTGTGGACGGACTCTCCTACGAGCAGTACTTC
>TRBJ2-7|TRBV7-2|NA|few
CASRFGSSYEQYF
TGTGCCAGCAGATTTGGCAGCTCCTACGAGCAGTACTTC
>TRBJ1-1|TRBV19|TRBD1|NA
CASSRGQGRFQEAFF
TGTGCCAGTAGTAGGGGACAGGGGAGGTTTCAAGAAGCTTTCTTT
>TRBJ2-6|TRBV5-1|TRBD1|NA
CASSLRRDRGYTGANVLTF
TGCGCCAGCAGCTTGCGCCGGGACAGGGGGTACACTGGGGCCAACGTCCTGACTTTC
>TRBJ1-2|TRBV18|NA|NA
CASSPSSSGDLGYTF
TGTGCCAGCTCACCCTCCAGCTCAGGCGATTTGGGCTACACCTTC
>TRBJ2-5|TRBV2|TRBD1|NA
CASSGDREETQYF
TGTGCCAGCAGTGGGGACAGGGAAGAGACCCAGTACTTC
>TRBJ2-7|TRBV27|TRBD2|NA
CASRPGTSEFYEQYF
TGTGCCAGCCGCCCCGGGACTAGCGAGTTCTACGAGCAGTACTTC
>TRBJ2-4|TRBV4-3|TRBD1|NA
CASSQSGQGNIQYF
TGCGCCAGCAGCCAATCCGGACAGGGAAACATTCAGTACTTC
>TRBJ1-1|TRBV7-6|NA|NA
CASSQTGTHRAFF
TGTGCCAGCAGCCAGACCGGGACCCATCGAGCTTTCTTT
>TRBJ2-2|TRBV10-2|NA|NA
CASTRGSVSWGRMNTGELFF
TGCGCCAGCACGAGGGGCTCAGTCTCTTGGGGGAGGATGAACACCGGGGAGCTGTTTTTT
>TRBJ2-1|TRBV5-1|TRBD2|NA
CASSLEGQGLAGRAEQFF
TGCGCCAGCAGCTTGGAGGGACAGGGACTAGCGGGAAGGGCTGAGCAGTTCTTC
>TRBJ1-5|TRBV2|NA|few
CASTWQVTANQPQHF
TGTGCCAGCACTTGGCAGGTGACTGCCAATCAGCCCCAGCATTTT
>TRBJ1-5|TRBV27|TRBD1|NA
CASSPDATGSQPQHF
TGTGCCAGCAGCCCAGACGCGACAGGGTCGCAGCCCCAGCATTTT
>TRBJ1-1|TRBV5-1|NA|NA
CASSFAGAMNTEAFF
TGCGCCAGCAGCTTTGCAGGGGCGATGAACACTGAAGCTTTCTTT
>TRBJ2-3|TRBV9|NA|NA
CASSVGSLDTQYF
TGTGCCAGCAGCGTAGGAAGTTTGGATACGCAGTATTTT
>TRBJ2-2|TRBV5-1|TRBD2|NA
CASSLTLAGLNTGELFF
TGCGCCAGCAGCCTGACCCTAGCGGGACTAAACACCGGGGAGCTGTTTTTT
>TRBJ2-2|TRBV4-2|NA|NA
CASSQVGSVTGELFF
TGTGCCAGCAGCCAAGTCGGGAGTGTAACCGGGGAGCTGTTTTTT
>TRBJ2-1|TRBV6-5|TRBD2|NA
CASSPPGLAGGPPFF
TGTGCCAGCAGTCCACCCGGACTAGCGGGAGGGCCACCGTTCTTC
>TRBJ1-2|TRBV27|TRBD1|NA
CASSPTGVGYTF
TGTGCCAGCAGTCCAACAGGGGTCGGCTACACCTTC
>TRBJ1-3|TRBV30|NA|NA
CAWSSPRGPGNTIYF
TGTGCCTGGAGCTCTCCTCGGGGGCCAGGAAACACCATATATTTT